Below, 11 T cell receptor beta chains from the same sample are listed, as sequenced in a study of siplizumab effects on memory and regulatory T cells. Only in-frame clones appear in the TCRdb table, and some are missing; sequencing was by immunoSEQ multiplex PCR. Counted here are about 91,000 clones, roughly 95% occurring once; the ten biggest clones make up around 0.03%. Sequenced: naive CD4+ T cells sorted from blood. The receptors were gathered from a human donor in good health.

This chain uses TRBV6-5 with TRBJ1-1, with D perhaps TRBD1 (6 bases). V lost 7 bases and J 0 bases, leaving 15 bases between the germline ends. Germline CDR1 MNHEY, CDR2 SVGAGI. This CDR3 spans 15 amino acids. CDR3 residues: CASNYRTELNTEAFF. The CDR3 DNA follows: TGTGCCAGCAACTACCGGACAGAGTTGAACACTGAAGCTTTCTTT.

The chain recombines TRBV6-6 with TRBJ2-7; TRBD1 matches 8 bases. This CDR3 is 14 amino acids long. V lost 5 bases to trimming and J lost 0 bases; unmatched junction nucleotides: 3. In germline, CDR1 is MNHNY, CDR2 SVGAGI (reference sequence). The CDR3, as DNA: TGTGCCAGCAGTAACAGGGGGTCCTCCTACGAGCAGTACTTC. Translation: CASSNRGSSYEQYF.

V gene TRBV19 combines with J gene TRBJ1-2; 7 bases align to TRBD1. The trim removed 6 bases at V and 2 bases at J, leaving 12 bases unmatched. The germline V gene encodes CDR1 LNHDA and CDR2 SQIVND (reference sequence). CDR3 length: 16 residues. CDR3 sequence reads: CASRPTFGGGNYGYTF. The CDR3 nucleotides read TGTGCCAGTAGGCCCACCTTTGGAGGGGGCAACTATGGCTACACCTTC. Variable domain in full (rest from reference TRBV19 and TRBJ1-2): DGGITQSPKYLFRKEGQNVTLSCEQNLNHDAMYWYRQDPGQGLRLIYYSQIVNDFQKGDIAEGYSVSREKKESFPLTVTSAQKNPTAFYLCASRPTFGGGNYGYTFGSGTRLTVV.

The chain couples TRBV21-1 to TRBJ2-1. TRBV21-1 is classified as a pseudogene. This CDR3 contains 11 residues. In nucleotides, the CDR3 is TGTGCCAGCACCATAAACCCTGAGCAGTTCTTC. Translation gives CASTINPEQFF.

The chain has TRBV11-1 and TRBJ1-1; D unclear. This CDR3 has 14 residues. The V end was cut by 1 base, the J end by 0 bases, with 6 bases between. In germline, CDR1 is SGHAT, CDR2 FQDESV (reference sequence). CDR3 nucleotide sequence: TGTGCCAGCAGCTTAGTGGCGGTGAACACTGAAGCTTTCTTT. Translating gives CASSLVAVNTEAFF.

The chain carries TRBV7-2 and TRBJ2-5; 7 bases align to TRBD2. With 2 bases clipped from V and 7 bases from J, the junction kept 10 bases outside the gene matches. The CDR3 contains 15 residues. Germline V CDR1 and CDR2: SGHTA, FQGNSA. The DNA for the CDR3 is TGTGCCAGCAGCTTACTAGCGGCCCCCGACGGGACCCAGTACTTC. It translates to CASSLLAAPDGTQYF.

This rearrangement joins TRBV11-2 to TRBJ1-1; TRBD1 matches at 8 bases. The CDR3 extends over 15 amino acids. The germline gives CDR1 SGHAT, CDR2 FQNNGV. Trimming at V came to 5 bases and at J to 1 base, leaving 6 bases not matched to a gene. CDR3 sequence reads: CASSQTDRENTEAFF. CDR3 in DNA: TGTGCCAGCAGCCAGACGGACAGGGAGAACACTGAAGCTTTCTTT.

The genes are TRBV12-5 and TRBJ1-2, with D maybe TRBD1 (6 bases). CDR3 length: 13 residues. V was cut by 7 bases and J by 2 bases, with 11 bases left in between. Per the germline V gene, CDR1 is LGHNT and CDR2 is FRNRAP. The CDR3: CASAIQGNYGYTF. Written as DNA, the CDR3 is TGTGCTAGTGCCATACAGGGCAACTATGGCTACACCTTC.

This chain uses TRBV19 with TRBJ1-2; the match to TRBD1 covers 10 bases. Germline assignment: CDR1 LNHDA and CDR2 SQIVND (reference sequence). The CDR3 loop spans 15 amino acids. V dropped 8 bases and J dropped 6; count of bases not matched to a gene: 12. The chain's CDR3 is CASSSPGQGFHGYTF. The CDR3 coding sequence is TGTGCCAGTTCTTCCCCGGGACAGGGGTTTCATGGCTACACCTTC.

The chain has TRBV28 and TRBJ1-1; 8 nucleotides agree with TRBD1. CDR1 is MDHEN, CDR2 SYDVKM, per germline. Germline trimming cut 5 bases from V and 4 bases from J; bases unmatched to any gene: 12. CDR3 size: 16 residues. The CDR3: CASSGQGPLLGTEAFF. As DNA, the CDR3 is TGTGCCAGCAGTGGACAGGGCCCACTTCTGGGCACTGAAGCTTTCTTT.

The chain uses TRBV27 and TRBJ2-7, with 9 bases matching TRBD1. This CDR3 has 13 amino acids. Trimming cost V 7 bases and J 3 bases; bases outside gene matches: 4. Germline V gene data show CDR1 as MNHEY and CDR2 as SMNVEV (reference sequence). The CDR3 sequence: CASTRQGGYEQYF. As DNA, the CDR3 is TGTGCCAGCACGCGACAGGGGGGCTACGAGCAGTACTTC.